This is a list of T cell receptor beta chains from one sample in a study of cytomegalovirus exposure and HLA in healthy donors. Some clones are missing from TCRdb's copy, which holds only in-frame ones; the method was immunoSEQ multiplex PCR. This sample has fewer than 110,000 clones, with roughly 80% found just once. Sample: PBMCs. The receptor source for this set is a man aged 25 to 40 in good health and CMV-seronegative. CDR3s include the opening cysteine and the closing phenylalanine or tryptophan. D genes are given only for firm matches. Clone sizes are given selectively: once, few, many, or a class where the clone is expanded.

d_gene | j_gene | abundance | v_gene | CDR3aa | CDR3nt
TRBD1 | TRBJ2-4 | . | TRBV4-1 | CASSQAGQAGGTRIQYF | TGCGCCAGCAGCCAGGCGGGACAGGCCGGGGGCACCAGGATTCAGTACTTC
TRBD2 | TRBJ2-7 | . | TRBV7-2 | CASSLRTSGFYEQYF | TGTGCCAGCAGCTTACGGACTAGCGGATTCTACGAGCAGTACTTC
TRBD1 | TRBJ1-1 | . | TRBV5-1 | CASSFRTGPALNTEAFF | TGCGCCAGCAGCTTTAGGACAGGCCCTGCCTTGAACACTGAAGCTTTCTTT
TRBD1 | TRBJ2-1 | . | TRBV25-1 | CASRLAGGDEQFF | TGTGCCAGCCGGTTGGCAGGGGGCGATGAGCAGTTCTTC
. | TRBJ2-4 | once | TRBV7-2 | CASSGTLTLAKNIQYF | TGTGCCAGCAGCGGGACACTTACCCTAGCCAAAAACATTCAGTACTTC
. | TRBJ1-3 | . | TRBV11-2 | CASSVLQSLSGNTIYF | TGTGCCAGCAGCGTCCTACAGAGCCTCTCTGGAAACACCATATATTTT
TRBD2 | TRBJ2-1 | . | TRBV10-3 | CAISHWTTSGANEQFF | TGTGCCATCAGTCACTGGACGACTAGCGGGGCCAATGAGCAGTTCTTC
. | TRBJ2-7 | . | TRBV30 | CAWITREGGGPYEQYF | TGTGCCTGGATTACCCGGGAAGGGGGGGGCCCCTACGAGCAGTACTTC
. | TRBJ1-2 | . | TRBV19 | CASSISLRGYTF | TGTGCCAGTAGTATCTCCTTGCGAGGCTACACCTTC
TRBD1 | TRBJ1-5 | . | TRBV6-5 | CASSPGQGVNQPQHF | TGTGCCAGCAGTCCGGGACAGGGAGTAAATCAGCCCCAGCATTTT
. | TRBJ1-5 | once | TRBV15 | CATSRDMGSNQPQHF | TGTGCCACCAGCAGAGATATGGGCAGCAATCAGCCCCAGCATTTT
. | TRBJ2-1 | . | TRBV4-1 | CATGDERYDHNEQFF | TGCGCCACGGGCGATGAGCGGTACGACCACAATGAGCAGTTCTTC
. | TRBJ1-3 | . | TRBV30 | CAWSAGVPGNTIYF | TGTGCCTGGAGTGCCGGGGTTCCTGGAAACACCATATATTTT
. | TRBJ1-5 | few | TRBV6-5 | CASSYSWGVGQPQHF | TGTGCCAGCAGTTACTCGTGGGGGGTAGGTCAGCCCCAGCATTTT
TRBD2 | TRBJ2-1 | . | TRBV4-1 | CASSQLSSGRAHEQFF | TGCGCCAGCAGCCAACTGTCCAGCGGGAGGGCCCATGAGCAGTTCTTC
TRBD1 | TRBJ2-1 | . | TRBV9 | CASSVGQGMNEQFF | TGTGCCAGCAGCGTGGGACAGGGGATGAATGAGCAGTTCTTC
. | TRBJ2-5 | . | TRBV4-2 | CASSHNSAGRETQYF | TGTGCCAGCAGTCATAACTCGGCGGGACGCGAGACCCAGTACTTC
. | TRBJ2-5 | . | TRBV9 | CASSVGTTHQETQYF | TGTGCCAGCAGCGTAGGGACTACCCACCAAGAGACCCAGTACTTC
TRBD1 | TRBJ2-1 | . | TRBV14 | CASSQSYRGREQFF | TGTGCCAGCAGCCAATCATACAGGGGGCGTGAGCAGTTCTTC
. | TRBJ1-5 | . | TRBV2 | CASSGTAAQPQHF | TGTGCCAGCAGTGGGACAGCCGCTCAGCCCCAGCATTTT
. | TRBJ2-7 | . | TRBV28 | CAVWPPVGGEQYF | TGTGCCGTATGGCCCCCGGTCGGGGGCGAGCAGTACTTC
. | TRBJ1-3 | . | TRBV30 | CAWQTASSGNTIYF | TGTGCCTGGCAGACAGCTTCCTCTGGAAACACCATATATTTT
. | TRBJ2-1 | . | TRBV5-4 | CASSVPARGRNEQFF | TGTGCCAGCAGCGTGCCGGCCAGGGGCAGGAATGAGCAGTTCTTC
. | TRBJ2-4 | . | TRBV7-8 | CASSGRGMRGIQYF | TGTGCCAGCAGCGGCCGGGGGATGCGGGGCATTCAGTACTTC
. | TRBJ2-2 | once | TRBV2 | CASTSYKGVNTGELFF | TGTGCCAGCACCTCTTACAAGGGAGTGAACACCGGGGAGCTGTTTTTT
. | TRBJ1-1 | once | TRBV30 | CAWTLHRVSEAFF | TGTGCCTGGACCCTCCACAGGGTTTCTGAAGCTTTCTTT
TRBD2 | TRBJ2-5 | . | TRBV10-2 | CATGGGGETQYF | TGCGCCACGGGGGGGGGCGGGGAGACCCAGTACTTC
TRBD2 | TRBJ2-5 | . | TRBV7-6 | CASSLAGGYETQYF | TGTGCCAGCAGCCTAGCGGGAGGTTATGAGACCCAGTACTTC
TRBD1 | TRBJ2-1 | . | TRBV20-1 | CSARRQGEGFF | TGCAGTGCTAGGAGGCAGGGGGAAGGGTTCTTC
TRBD1 | TRBJ2-7 | once | TRBV4-1 | CASSQGPVRGTGPSYEQYF | TGCGCCAGCAGCCAAGGACCGGTTAGGGGGACAGGCCCTTCCTACGAGCAGTACTTC
. | TRBJ2-5 | . | TRBV6-1 | CASSEARGIGSQYF | TGTGCCAGCAGTGAAGCGCGCGGGATTGGGAGCCAGTACTTC
. | TRBJ2-3 | . | TRBV18 | CASSELGSTDTQYF | TGTGCCAGCTCTGAGCTGGGGAGTACAGATACGCAGTATTTT
. | TRBJ1-1 | . | TRBV5-5 | CASSLPGEAFF | TGTGCCAGCAGCCTCCCGGGAGAAGCTTTCTTT
. | TRBJ1-2 | few | TRBV6-1 | CASSEQYYGYTF | TGTGCCAGCAGTGAACAGTACTATGGCTACACCTTC
. | TRBJ2-7 | . | TRBV27 | CASSLRHSYEQYF | TGTGCCAGCAGTTTGCGACACTCCTACGAGCAGTACTTC
TRBD1 | TRBJ2-7 | few | TRBV6-1 | CASSVGGTGAYEQYF | TGTGCCAGCAGTGTCGGGGGGACAGGGGCCTACGAGCAGTACTTC
. | TRBJ1-3 | . | TRBV18 | CASSPGTSGNTIYF | TGTGCCAGCTCCCCGGGGACTTCAGGAAACACCATATATTTT